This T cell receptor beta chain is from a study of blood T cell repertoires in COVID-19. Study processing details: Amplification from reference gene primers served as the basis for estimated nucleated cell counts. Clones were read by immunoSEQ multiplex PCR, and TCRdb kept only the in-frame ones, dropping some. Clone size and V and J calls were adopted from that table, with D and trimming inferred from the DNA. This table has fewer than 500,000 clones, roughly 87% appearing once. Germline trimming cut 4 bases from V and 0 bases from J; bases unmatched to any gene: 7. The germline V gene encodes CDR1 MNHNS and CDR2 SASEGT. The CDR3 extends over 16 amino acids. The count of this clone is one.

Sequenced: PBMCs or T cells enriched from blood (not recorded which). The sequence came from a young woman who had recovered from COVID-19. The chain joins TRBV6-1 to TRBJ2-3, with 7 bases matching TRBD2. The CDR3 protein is CASSVVSGPSTDTQYF. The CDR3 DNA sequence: TGTGCCAGCAGTGTTGTTAGCGGGCCTAGCACAGATACGCAGTATTTT.